A single sample is the source of the 13 T cell receptor beta chains below, sequenced in a study of CD8+CD57+ T cells in acquired aplastic anemia. CDR3 and TCR beta VDJ profiling relied on a genomic DNA template. A single record per CDR3 protein comes from TCRdb applying MiXCR to the reads. Of under 200,000 distinct CDR3 sequences detected, roughly 50% appear once; the ten largest clones hold 1.8%. Previously, flow cytometry had revealed CD8+CD57+ cell expansion in the patients chosen for sequencing. Sequencing was performed on sorted CD4+, CD8+, or CD8+CD57+ T cells (not recorded which) from PBMCs. These receptors were collected from a human donor with aplastic anemia.

In regard to this clonotype: At one boundary the junction diverges from the germline segment, which might be a read error. The chain couples TRBV10-3 to TRBJ1-4; no clear D. Germline V gene lookup returns CDR1 ENHRY and CDR2 SYGVKD. The CDR3 consists of 15 residues. In DNA form, the CDR3 reads TGTACCATCAGTGAGATGAGGGTGTCTAATGAAAAATTGTTTTTT. Protein product: CTISEMRVSNEKLFF.

With regard to this clonotype: With a much larger clone just one base away, this may be a read error. This chain joins TRBV4-1 and TRBJ1-6; D uncertain. The length of the CDR3 is 16 residues. V was shortened by 0 bases and J by 6 bases, with 12 bases between the two germline ends. In germline, CDR1 is MGHRA, CDR2 YSYEKL. This CDR3 reads CASSQEVPVFNSPLHF. The CDR3 DNA sequence: TGCGCCAGCAGCCAAGAGGTGCCAGTATTTAATTCACCCCTCCACTTT.

This clonotype turned up a few times. The chain uses TRBV5-4 and TRBJ1-1, with D possibly TRBD1 on 5 matching bases. Germline V gene lookup returns CDR1 SGHNT and CDR2 YYREEE (reference sequence). The length of the CDR3 is 11 residues. Trimming cost V 0 bases and J 11 bases, with 8 bases left between them. Here the CDR3 reads CASSLGTRAFF. As DNA, the CDR3 is TGTGCCAGCAGCTTGGGGACACGCGCTTTCTTT.

The rearrangement uses TRBV7-2 and TRBJ2-3; possibly TRBD2 for D (5 bases). The CDR3 length is 13 residues. Looked up from germline, CDR1 is SGHTA and CDR2 is FQGNSA. Trimming cost V 0 bases and J 4 bases, with 5 bases left between them. CDR3 DNA sequence: TGTGCCAGCAGCTTAGCGCGGGCAGATACGCAGTATTTT. Translated: CASSLARADTQYF.

V gene TRBV20-1 combines with J gene TRBJ1-1; D not certain. CDR1 and CDR2 from the germline V gene are DFQATT and SNEGSKA (reference sequence). The CDR3 loop spans 11 amino acids. With 4 bases removed from V and 11 bases from J, the gap between germline ends came to 14 bases. CDR3 bases: TGCAGTGCTATCAAATCCCTCAGGGCTTTCTTT. It yields the protein CSAIKSLRAFF.

The V and J genes are TRBV10-3 and TRBJ2-3; TRBD2 agrees at 12 bases. Germline V gene data show CDR1 as ENHRY and CDR2 as SYGVKD. CDR3 length: 17 residues. With V trimmed by 11 bases and J by 1 base, 13 bases remained unmatched. DNA of the CDR3: TGTGCCTTATCCAAGACTAGCGGGAGTTTCGGCACAGATACGCAGTATTTT. Its translation is CALSKTSGSFGTDTQYF.

This rearrangement joins TRBV24-1 to TRBJ2-5; 7 bases fit TRBD2. Trimming took 1 base from V and 5 from J; bases not matched to a gene: 3. In germline, CDR1 is KGHDR, CDR2 SFDVKD. This CDR3 comprises 14 residues. The CDR3 is CATSDFGGGETQYF. CDR3 in DNA: TGTGCCACCAGTGATTTTGGGGGGGGGGAGACCCAGTACTTC.

J is TRBJ2-3 and V is TRBV10-2, with D possibly matching TRBD2 (6 bases). CDR3 length equals 14 residues. Germline assignment: CDR1 WSHSY and CDR2 SAAADI. V shed 6 bases and J shed 3 bases, with 13 bases lying between them. CDR3 in DNA: TGCGCCAGCAGCGGTATTGCGGGAACAGATACGCAGTATTTT. Translation gives CASSGIAGTDTQYF.

This clonotype appeared a few times. The rearrangement joins TRBV25-1 to TRBJ2-7, with 7 bases identical to TRBD2. J was trimmed by 3 bases and V by 1 base; bases with no gene match: 15. Germline CDR1 and CDR2: MGHDK and SYGVNS. CDR3 size: 18 residues. In nucleotides, the CDR3 is TGTGCCAGCAGTGAATTCCCCCGTTGGGGAGGGGAAATCTACGAGCAGTACTTC. Protein product: CASSEFPRWGGEIYEQYF.

The V call is TRBV5-4, the J call TRBJ2-3; 9 bases map to TRBD2. CDR3 length equals 16 residues. The V gene's germline CDR1 is SGHNT and CDR2 YYREEE (reference sequence). The junction had 11 bases not matched to a gene; V was cut back by 3 bases and J by 6 bases. The CDR3 nucleotides read TGTGCCAGCAGCTCATGGAGGGGACTAGCATCCGATACGCAGTATTTT. Its translation: CASSSWRGLASDTQYF.

This clonotype was seen at least ten times. J is TRBJ2-3 and V is TRBV24-1; 8 nucleotides align to TRBD2. Looked up from germline, CDR1 is KGHDR and CDR2 is SFDVKD. V lost 4 bases and J lost 2; bases outside the gene matches: 4. The CDR3 is 15 amino acids. CDR3 sequence (DNA): TGTGCCACCAGTGACGCGGGGGGCTCCACAGATACGCAGTATTTT. Amino acid sequence: CATSDAGGSTDTQYF.

This clonotype was counted a few times. The chain is built from TRBV20-1 and TRBJ2-5, with TRBD1 matching over 8 bases. This CDR3 spans 15 amino acids. Unmatched junction bases numbered 9, after V lost 3 bases and J lost 3 bases. Per germline, CDR1 DFQATT and CDR2 SNEGSKA (reference sequence). The CDR3 DNA is TGCAGTGCTAGTGGTGTCGGGACAGGTAAAGAGACCCAGTACTTC. Protein product: CSASGVGTGKETQYF.

To note about this clonotype: This may be a read error: a much more frequent sequence differs by one nucleotide. The V and J genes are TRBV19 and TRBJ1-1; D may be TRBD1 (5 bases). CDR1 is LNHDA, CDR2 SQIVND, per germline (reference sequence). The CDR3 is 16 residues long. DNA for the CDR3: TGTGCCAGTAATGAGGGCGCAGGGCTAATGAACACTGAAGCTTCCTTT. This gives the protein CASNEGAGLMNTEASF.